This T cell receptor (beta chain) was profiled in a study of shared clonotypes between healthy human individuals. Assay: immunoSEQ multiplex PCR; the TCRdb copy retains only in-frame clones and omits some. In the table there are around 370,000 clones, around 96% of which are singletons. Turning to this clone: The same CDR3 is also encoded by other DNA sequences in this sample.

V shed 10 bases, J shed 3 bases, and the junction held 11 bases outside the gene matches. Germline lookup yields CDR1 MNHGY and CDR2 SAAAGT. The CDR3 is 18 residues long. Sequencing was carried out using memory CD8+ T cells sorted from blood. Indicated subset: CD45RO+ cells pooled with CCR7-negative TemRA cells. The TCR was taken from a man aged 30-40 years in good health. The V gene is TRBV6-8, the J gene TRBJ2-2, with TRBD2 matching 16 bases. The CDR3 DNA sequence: TGTGCCACCATAGAACCGGGACTAGCGGGAGGGGACACCGGGGAGCTGTTTTTT. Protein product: CATIEPGLAGGDTGELFF.